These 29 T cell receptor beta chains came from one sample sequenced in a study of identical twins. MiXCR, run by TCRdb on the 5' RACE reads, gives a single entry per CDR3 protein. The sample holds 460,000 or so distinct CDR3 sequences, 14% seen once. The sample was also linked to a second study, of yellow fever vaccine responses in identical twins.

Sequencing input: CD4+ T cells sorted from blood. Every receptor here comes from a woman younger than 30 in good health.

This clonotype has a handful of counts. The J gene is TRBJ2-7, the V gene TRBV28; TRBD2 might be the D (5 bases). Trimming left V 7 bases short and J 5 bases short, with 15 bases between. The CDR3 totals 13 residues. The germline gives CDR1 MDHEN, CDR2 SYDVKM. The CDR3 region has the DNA TGTGCCAGCACCGAGACCGGGGTAGACGAGCAGTACTTC. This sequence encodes CASTETGVDEQYF.

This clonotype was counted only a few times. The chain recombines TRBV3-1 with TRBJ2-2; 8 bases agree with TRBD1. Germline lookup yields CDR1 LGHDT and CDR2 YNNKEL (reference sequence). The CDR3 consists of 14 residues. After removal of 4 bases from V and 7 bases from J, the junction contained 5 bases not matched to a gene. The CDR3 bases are TGTGCCAGCAGCCCGCCAGGGGGCATCGGGGAGCTGTTTTTT. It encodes CASSPPGGIGELFF.

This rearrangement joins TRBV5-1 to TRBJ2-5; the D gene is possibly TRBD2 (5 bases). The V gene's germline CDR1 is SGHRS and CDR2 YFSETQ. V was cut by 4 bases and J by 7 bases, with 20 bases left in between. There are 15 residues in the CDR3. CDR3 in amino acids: CASSRILAGPGTQYF. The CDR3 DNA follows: TGCGCCAGCAGCCGAATCCTGGCGGGCCCAGGGACCCAGTACTTC.

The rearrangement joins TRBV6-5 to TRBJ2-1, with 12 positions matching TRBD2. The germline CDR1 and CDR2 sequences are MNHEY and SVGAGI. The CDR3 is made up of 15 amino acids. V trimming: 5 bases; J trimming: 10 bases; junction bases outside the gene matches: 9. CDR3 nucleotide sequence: TGTGCCAGCAGTCTACTAGCGGGGGGCCAGGCGGAGCAGTTCTTC. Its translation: CASSLLAGGQAEQFF.

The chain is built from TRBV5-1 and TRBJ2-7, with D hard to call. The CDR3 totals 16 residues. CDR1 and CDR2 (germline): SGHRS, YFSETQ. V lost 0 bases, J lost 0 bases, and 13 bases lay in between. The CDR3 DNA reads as TGCGCCAGCAGCTTGGAAGGCCCCCCGAGCTCCTACGAGCAGTACTTC. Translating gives CASSLEGPPSSYEQYF.

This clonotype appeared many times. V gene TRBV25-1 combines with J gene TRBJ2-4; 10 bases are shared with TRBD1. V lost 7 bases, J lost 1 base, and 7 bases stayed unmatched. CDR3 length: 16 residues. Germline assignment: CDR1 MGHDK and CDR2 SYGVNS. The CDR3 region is CASTPPGQGAKNIQYF. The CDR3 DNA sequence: TGTGCCAGCACTCCCCCGGGACAGGGGGCCAAAAACATTCAGTACTTC.

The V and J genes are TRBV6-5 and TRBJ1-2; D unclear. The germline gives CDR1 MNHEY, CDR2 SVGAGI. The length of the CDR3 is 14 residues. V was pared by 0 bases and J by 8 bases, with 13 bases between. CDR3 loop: CASSYSGAWEGYTF. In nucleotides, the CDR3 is TGTGCCAGCAGTTACTCAGGCGCCTGGGAAGGCTACACCTTC.

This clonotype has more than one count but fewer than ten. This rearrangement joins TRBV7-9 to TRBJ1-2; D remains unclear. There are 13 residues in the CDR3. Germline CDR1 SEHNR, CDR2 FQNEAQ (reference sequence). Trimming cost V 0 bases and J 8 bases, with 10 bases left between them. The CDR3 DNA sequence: TGTGCCAGCAGCTTAGCGCTTTCCTTCGGCTACACCTTC. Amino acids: CASSLALSFGYTF.

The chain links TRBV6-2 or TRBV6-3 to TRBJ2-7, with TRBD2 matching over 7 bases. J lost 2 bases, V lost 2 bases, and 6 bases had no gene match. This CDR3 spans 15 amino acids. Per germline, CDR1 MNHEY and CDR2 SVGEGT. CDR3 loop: CASSYPGGPTYEQYF. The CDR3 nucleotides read TGTGCCAGCAGTTACCCGGGGGGACCAACCTACGAGCAGTACTTC.

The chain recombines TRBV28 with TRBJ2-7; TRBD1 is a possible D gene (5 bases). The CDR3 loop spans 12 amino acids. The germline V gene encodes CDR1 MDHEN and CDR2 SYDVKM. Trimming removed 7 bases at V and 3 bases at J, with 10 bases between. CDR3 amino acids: CASNHRSYEQYF. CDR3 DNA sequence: TGTGCCAGCAACCACAGGAGCTACGAGCAGTACTTC.

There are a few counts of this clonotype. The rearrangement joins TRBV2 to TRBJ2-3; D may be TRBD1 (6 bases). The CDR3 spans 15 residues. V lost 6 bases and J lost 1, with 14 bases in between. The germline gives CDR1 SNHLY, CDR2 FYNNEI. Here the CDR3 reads CASRLDRSRTDTQYF. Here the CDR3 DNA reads TGTGCCAGCAGGTTGGACAGATCTCGCACAGATACGCAGTATTTT.

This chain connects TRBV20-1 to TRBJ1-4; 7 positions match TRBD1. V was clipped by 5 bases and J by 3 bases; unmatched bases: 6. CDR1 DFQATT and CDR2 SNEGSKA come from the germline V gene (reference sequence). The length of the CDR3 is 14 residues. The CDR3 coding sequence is TGCAGTGCTCGACAGGGTGGATCTAATGAAAAACTGTTTTTT. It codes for CSARQGGSNEKLFF.

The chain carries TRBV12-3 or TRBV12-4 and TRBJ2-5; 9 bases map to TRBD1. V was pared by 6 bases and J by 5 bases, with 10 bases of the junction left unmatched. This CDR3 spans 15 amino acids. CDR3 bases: TGTGCCAGCAGCCCTCACGCGACAGGGGGGGAGACCCAGTACTTC. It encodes CASSPHATGGETQYF.

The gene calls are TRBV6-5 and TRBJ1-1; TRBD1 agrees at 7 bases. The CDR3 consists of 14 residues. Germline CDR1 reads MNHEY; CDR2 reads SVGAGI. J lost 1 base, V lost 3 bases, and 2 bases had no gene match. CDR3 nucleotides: TGTGCCAGCAGTTATCGACAGGGGAACACTGAAGCTTTCTTT. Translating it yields CASSYRQGNTEAFF.

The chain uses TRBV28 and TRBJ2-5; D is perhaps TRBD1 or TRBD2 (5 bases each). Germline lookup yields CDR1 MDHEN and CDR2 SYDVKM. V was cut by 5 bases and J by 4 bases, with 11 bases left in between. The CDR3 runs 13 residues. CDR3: CASSKAGTETQYF. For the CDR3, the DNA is TGTGCCAGCAGTAAAGCAGGGACAGAGACCCAGTACTTC. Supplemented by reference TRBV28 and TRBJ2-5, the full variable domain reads DVKVTQSSRYLVKRTGEKVFLECVQDMDHENMFWYRQDPGLGLRLIYFSYDVKMKEKGDIPEGYSVSREKKERFSLILESASTNQTSMYLCASSKAGTETQYFGPGTRLLVL.

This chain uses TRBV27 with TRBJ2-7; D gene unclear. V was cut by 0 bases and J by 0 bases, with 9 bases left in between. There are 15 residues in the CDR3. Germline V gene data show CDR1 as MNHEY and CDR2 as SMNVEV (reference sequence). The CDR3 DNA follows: TGTGCCAGCAGTTTATCTGCTGATAACTCCTACGAGCAGTACTTC. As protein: CASSLSADNSYEQYF.

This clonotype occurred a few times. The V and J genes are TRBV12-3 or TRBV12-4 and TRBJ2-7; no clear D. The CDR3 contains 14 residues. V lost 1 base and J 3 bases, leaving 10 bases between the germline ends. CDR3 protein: CASSLGNTVYEQYF. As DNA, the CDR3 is TGTGCCAGCAGTTTAGGGAACACCGTCTACGAGCAGTACTTC.

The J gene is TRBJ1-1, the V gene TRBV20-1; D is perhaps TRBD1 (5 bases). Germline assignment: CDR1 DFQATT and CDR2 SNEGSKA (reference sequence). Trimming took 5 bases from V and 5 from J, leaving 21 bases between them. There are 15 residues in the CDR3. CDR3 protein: CSAGVPGTAGTEAFF. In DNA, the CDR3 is TGCAGTGCTGGAGTTCCAGGGACCGCGGGGACTGAAGCTTTCTTT.

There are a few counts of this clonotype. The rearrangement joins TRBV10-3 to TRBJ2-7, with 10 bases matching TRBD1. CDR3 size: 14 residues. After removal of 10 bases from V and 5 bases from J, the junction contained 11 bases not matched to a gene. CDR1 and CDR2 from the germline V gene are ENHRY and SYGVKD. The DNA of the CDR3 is TGTGCCAACTCCCCCGGACAGGGGGTCCACGAGCAGTACTTC. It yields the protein CANSPGQGVHEQYF.

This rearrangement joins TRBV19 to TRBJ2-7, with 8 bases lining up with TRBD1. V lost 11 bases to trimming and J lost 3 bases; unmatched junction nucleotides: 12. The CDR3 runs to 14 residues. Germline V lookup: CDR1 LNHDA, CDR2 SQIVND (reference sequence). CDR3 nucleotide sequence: TGTGCCGGCAGACAGGGGAGGAGGGTCTACGAGCAGTACTTC. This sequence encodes CAGRQGRRVYEQYF.

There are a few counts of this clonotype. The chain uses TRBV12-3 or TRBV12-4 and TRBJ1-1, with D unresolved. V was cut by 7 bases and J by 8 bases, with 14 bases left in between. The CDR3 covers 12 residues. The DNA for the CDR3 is TGTGCCAGCACCGTGGTCGGCCGCGAAGCTTTCTTT. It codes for CASTVVGREAFF.

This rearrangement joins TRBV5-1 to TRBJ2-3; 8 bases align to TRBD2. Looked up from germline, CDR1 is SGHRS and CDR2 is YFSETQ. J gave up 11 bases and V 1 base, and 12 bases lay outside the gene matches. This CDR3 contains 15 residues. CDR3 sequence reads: CASSLNSGDPLMQYF. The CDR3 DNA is TGCGCCAGCAGCTTGAATAGCGGGGACCCTCTGATGCAGTATTTT.

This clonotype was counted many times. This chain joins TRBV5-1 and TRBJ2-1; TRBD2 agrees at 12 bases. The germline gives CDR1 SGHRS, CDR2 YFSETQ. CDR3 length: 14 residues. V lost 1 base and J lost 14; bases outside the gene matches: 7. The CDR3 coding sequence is TGCGCCAGCAGCTTGACGACTAGCGGGAGTAGAAAGTTCTTC. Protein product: CASSLTTSGSRKFF.

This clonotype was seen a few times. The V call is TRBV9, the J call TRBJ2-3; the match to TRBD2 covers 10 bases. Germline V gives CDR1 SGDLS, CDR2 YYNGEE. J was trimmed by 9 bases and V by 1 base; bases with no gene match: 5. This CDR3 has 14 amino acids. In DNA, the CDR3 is TGTGCCAGCAGCGTACGCCTAGCGGGAGACACGCAGTATTTT. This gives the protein CASSVRLAGDTQYF.

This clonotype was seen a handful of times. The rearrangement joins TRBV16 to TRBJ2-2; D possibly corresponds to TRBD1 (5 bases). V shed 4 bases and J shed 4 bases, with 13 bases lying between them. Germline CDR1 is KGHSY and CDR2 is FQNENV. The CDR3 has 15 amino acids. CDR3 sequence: CASSPGFTSTGELFF. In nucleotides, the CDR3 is TGTGCCAGCAGCCCAGGGTTTACGAGCACCGGGGAGCTGTTTTTT.

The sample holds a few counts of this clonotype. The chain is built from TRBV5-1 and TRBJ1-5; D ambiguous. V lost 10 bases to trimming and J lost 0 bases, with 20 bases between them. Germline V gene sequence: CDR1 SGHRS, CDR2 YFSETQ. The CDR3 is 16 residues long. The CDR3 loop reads CAANNDDGLSNQPQHF. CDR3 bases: TGCGCCGCCAACAATGACGATGGTCTTAGCAATCAGCCCCAGCATTTT.

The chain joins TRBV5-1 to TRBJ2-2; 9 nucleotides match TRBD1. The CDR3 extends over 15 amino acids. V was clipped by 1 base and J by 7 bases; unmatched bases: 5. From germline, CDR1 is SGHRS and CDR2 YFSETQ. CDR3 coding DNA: TGCGCCAGCAGCTTGCAGACAGGGGGTGACGGGGAGCTGTTTTTT. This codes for CASSLQTGGDGELFF.

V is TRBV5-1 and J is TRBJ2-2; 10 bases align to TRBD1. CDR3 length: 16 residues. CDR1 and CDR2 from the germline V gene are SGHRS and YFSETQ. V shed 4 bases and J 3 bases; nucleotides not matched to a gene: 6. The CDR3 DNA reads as TGCGCCAGCAGCCTGCTCGGACAGGGGGACACCGGGGAGCTGTTTTTT. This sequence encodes CASSLLGQGDTGELFF.

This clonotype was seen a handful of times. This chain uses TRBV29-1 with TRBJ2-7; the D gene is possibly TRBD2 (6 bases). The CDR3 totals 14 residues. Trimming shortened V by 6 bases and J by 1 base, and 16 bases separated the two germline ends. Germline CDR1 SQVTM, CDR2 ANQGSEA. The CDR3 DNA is TGCAGCGTCTGTTTACTAGCCGGTTCCTACGAGCAGTACTTC. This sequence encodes CSVCLLAGSYEQYF.